These 13 T cell receptor beta chains share one sample of origin, sequenced in a study of T cells in Graves' hyperthyroidism and ophthalmopathy. TCR beta CDR3 region amplification was performed from RNA transcripts. The study used the HTBI primer set for a first-round RT-PCR of the TCR CDR3. TCRdb called the multiplex PCR reads again in MiXCR, with one record for every CDR3 protein. The data show roughly 530,000 distinct CDR3 sequences, 15% to 20% seen once. Material: blood. The receptor source for this set is a woman aged 18 to 35 with Graves' ophthalmopathy.

This clonotype came up many times. The chain is built from TRBV28 and TRBJ1-1; a weak D match, TRBD1 (5 bases). The CDR3 is made up of 16 amino acids. Germline CDR1 reads MDHEN; CDR2 reads SYDVKM. The germline V and J ends were trimmed by 2 bases and 3 bases, with 16 bases remaining between them. CDR3 amino acids: CASSLPRSDTYTEAFF. The CDR3 nucleotides are TGTGCCAGCAGTTTACCGCGTTCGGACACCTACACTGAAGCTTTCTTT.

The rearrangement uses TRBV7-9 and TRBJ2-4; D possibly uses TRBD1 or TRBD2 (5 bases each). The V end lost 6 bases, the J end lost 3 bases, and 15 bases lay between the germline ends. Germline-derived CDR1 and CDR2 are SEHNR and FQNEAQ (reference sequence). The CDR3 contains 15 residues. CDR3 coding DNA: TGTGCCAGCAGTCAGGGATATGGGGGCAAAAACATTCAGTACTTC. The encoded protein is CASSQGYGGKNIQYF.

The rearrangement uses TRBV12-3 or TRBV12-4 and TRBJ1-1; 9 bases fit TRBD1. This CDR3 has 15 amino acids. With V trimmed by 2 bases and J by 10 bases, 11 bases remained unmatched. The CDR3 reads CASSLSQGALDGAFF. The DNA of the CDR3 is TGTGCCAGCAGTTTATCACAGGGGGCGTTGGATGGAGCTTTCTTT.

CDR3 bases: TGCGCCAGCAGCCACCCGAAGACAGGGTCCAGGAACACTGAAGCTTTCTTT. This gives the protein CASSHPKTGSRNTEAFF. The chain recombines TRBV4-1 with TRBJ1-1, with 7 bases lining up with TRBD1. The CDR3 is 17 residues long. V shed 3 bases and J 1 base; nucleotides not matched to a gene: 11. Germline lookup yields CDR1 MGHRA and CDR2 YSYEKL.

This clonotype has only a few counts. The chain recombines TRBV11-1 with TRBJ2-7, with 8 bases matching TRBD1. The CDR3 contains 15 residues. V shed 2 bases and J 2 bases; nucleotides not matched to a gene: 5. Germline V lookup: CDR1 SGHAT, CDR2 FQDESV (reference sequence). The CDR3, as DNA: TGTGCCAGCAGCTTAACCCGGACAGGGACCTACGAGCAGTACTTC. Translation gives CASSLTRTGTYEQYF.

There are many counts of this clonotype. As DNA, the CDR3 is TGCAGCGTCCGGGGGGAGGGAAATCTGTACGAGCAGTACTTC. The encoded protein is CSVRGEGNLYEQYF. The V and J genes are TRBV29-1 and TRBJ2-7; 7 bases are shared with TRBD2. There are 14 residues in the CDR3. CDR1 SQVTM and CDR2 ANQGSEA come from the germline V gene. Trimming cost V 6 bases and J 4 bases; bases outside gene matches: 12.

In this sample, this clonotype turned up many times. The V gene is TRBV3-1, the J gene TRBJ1-4; TRBD1 agrees at 9 bases. V shed 2 bases and J 7 bases; nucleotides not matched to a gene: 14. Germline CDR1 is LGHDT and CDR2 is YNNKEL (reference sequence). The CDR3 spans 18 residues. This chain's CDR3 is CASSQLVGTGNEGEKLFF. The CDR3 DNA sequence: TGTGCCAGCAGCCAATTAGTCGGGACAGGGAACGAAGGTGAAAAACTGTTTTTT.

This clonotype was seen a handful of times. The J gene is TRBJ1-1, the V gene TRBV7-2; maybe TRBD1 (5 bases). The CDR3 extends over 13 amino acids. The V gene's germline CDR1 is SGHTA and CDR2 FQGNSA. With 0 bases removed from V and 11 bases from J, the gap between germline ends came to 13 bases. This CDR3 is CASSLATGTWAFF. The CDR3 coding sequence is TGTGCCAGCAGCTTAGCTACCGGGACGTGGGCTTTCTTT.

This clonotype showed up many times. J is TRBJ1-1 and V is TRBV7-3; D unclear. CDR1 SGHTA and CDR2 FQGTGA come from the germline V gene. The V and J ends lost 2 bases and 2 bases respectively, with 9 bases between them. This CDR3 contains 14 residues. CDR3 in DNA: TGTGCCAGCAGCTTAGCAGGAGCAAACACTGAAGCTTTCTTT. This sequence encodes CASSLAGANTEAFF.

This clonotype was seen only a few times. As DNA, the CDR3 is TGCGCCAGCCAGGGTGGGGGGGCGAACACTGAAGCTTTCTTT. It codes for CASQGGGANTEAFF. This chain joins TRBV5-1 and TRBJ1-1; tentative D call: TRBD1 (6 bases). In germline, CDR1 is SGHRS, CDR2 YFSETQ. V dropped 7 bases and J dropped 1 base, with 14 bases sitting between them. The CDR3 has 14 residues.

About this clonotype: A much more abundant neighbour one base away suggests this may be a read error. The J gene is TRBJ1-1, the V gene TRBV7-3; D not certain. Trimming took off 3 bases at V and 5 bases at J, with 13 bases between the two ends. The CDR3 consists of 14 residues. In germline, CDR1 is SGHTA, CDR2 FQGTGA. CDR3 sequence: CASSLRGTETEAFF. The DNA of the CDR3 is TGTGCCAGCAGCTTGCGCGGCACAGAGACTGAAGCTTTCTTT.

This clonotype was observed many times. This chain links TRBV6-1 with TRBJ1-5, with D perhaps TRBD1 (5 bases). Trimming cost V 4 bases and J 2 bases, with 15 bases left between them. CDR1 is MNHNS and CDR2 is SASEGT in the germline V gene. The CDR3 contains 16 residues. CDR3 region: CASSGHQGTGNQPQHF. The CDR3 DNA sequence: TGTGCCAGCAGTGGACACCAGGGAACAGGCAATCAGCCCCAGCATTTT.

This clonotype was recorded many times. V and J are TRBV7-6 and TRBJ2-3, with 10 nucleotides matching TRBD2. This CDR3 spans 16 amino acids. Looked up from germline, CDR1 is SGHVS and CDR2 is FNYEAQ. V lost 3 bases and J lost 1; bases outside the gene matches: 4. Here the CDR3 reads CASSFSSGRGTDTQYF. DNA of the CDR3: TGTGCCAGCAGCTTTTCAAGCGGGAGGGGCACAGATACGCAGTATTTT.